This TCR beta chain was recovered during a study of CXCR3-negative and CXCR3-positive naive CD8 T cells. Whole-study context: Libraries each contributed about 1.5 +/- 0.3 million TRB reads, for roughly 140 million in total. Regarding the study as a whole: In naive cells, CXCR3-negative and CXCR3-positive subsets had similar TRBV-TRBJ usage; memory cells differed. CXCR3-positive naive cells had more hydrophobic TRB CDR3s than CXCR3-negative naive cells. Surface CD5 was comparable between naive subsets; TCR strength was inferred from TRB CDR3 properties.

As concerns this clonotype: The antigen remains unidentified.

The authors prepared UMI-labeled TRB cDNA libraries by 5' RACE. TCRdb reprocessed the 5' RACE reads and keeps a single row for each CDR3 protein, giving no DNA. This listing includes under 150,000 distinct CDR3 sequences. The material sequenced was naive CXCR3+ CD8+ T cells from blood. As to subset: CD45RO-CCR7+CD27+CD95- naive CD8+ T cells expressing CXCR3 (TNR3+). The source of this sequence is a human donor in good health. Some clones in this sample may be carry-over from other donors' samples.

The CDR3 region is CSARGLDGSSYEQYF. The J gene is TRBJ2-7, the V gene TRBV20-1; TCRdb's D call, TRBD2, is unchecked because there is no DNA. Per the germline V gene, CDR1 is DFQATT and CDR2 is SNEGSKA (reference sequence). The CDR3 is 15 amino acids.